The table lists the clone carrying this T cell receptor beta chain with a few counts. Its specificity is unknown. The CDR3 is 14 residues long. Germline V CDR1 and CDR2: LGHNT, FRNRAP. V lost 6 bases and J lost 3; bases outside the gene matches: 7. TCRdb reprocessed the 5' RACE reads with MiXCR, giving one entry per CDR3 protein. This sample has a few hundred thousand distinct CDR3 sequences, with about 22% found just once. This sample was taken from a study of T-cell memory formation after mild COVID-19. Study outcomes and limitations: The CD4+ clones that contracted clustered mainly within CM and EM, and the CD8+ clones concentrated in EMRA.

The genes are TRBV12-5 and TRBJ2-7, with 8 bases matching TRBD1. Sequencing was performed on PBMCs or a T cell subset sorted from them (not recorded which). The receptor comes from an adult woman who had mild COVID-19 (a few samples of this study predate the infection). Cell type and time point are not known. The CDR3 loop is CASGLEGTGYEQYF. The CDR3 DNA is TGTGCTAGTGGCCTTGAGGGGACAGGCTACGAGCAGTACTTC. Full variable domain (outside the CDR3, taken from reference TRBV12-5 and TRBJ2-7): DARVTQTPRHKVTEMGQEVTMRCQPILGHNTVFWYRQTMMQGLELLAYFRNRAPLDDSGMPKDRFSAEMPDATLATLKIQPSEPRDSAVYFCASGLEGTGYEQYFGPGTRLTVT.